Reported below is one T cell receptor (beta chain). The same CDR3 is also encoded by other DNA sequences in this sample. The source of the sample is a study of long-term antiretroviral therapy in people with HIV. immunoSEQ v3.0 was run at survey level. Each sample had sequencing targeting about 40,000-55,000 T-cell genomes. Some clones are missing from TCRdb's copy, which holds only in-frame ones; the method was immunoSEQ multiplex PCR. The profile shows roughly 29,000 clones, over 90% of them singletons. V lost 0 bases and J 7 bases, leaving 7 bases between the germline ends. CDR3 length: 12 residues. The germline V gene encodes CDR1 LNHNV and CDR2 YYDKDF (reference sequence).

The receptor was isolated from a man younger than 45 with HIV. J is TRBJ2-7 and V is TRBV15; no definite D call. This specimen was unsorted PBMCs, taken 6 to 6.5 years after starting antiretroviral therapy. The chain's CDR3 is CATSRDEDEQYF. CDR3 coding DNA: TGTGCCACCAGCAGAGATGAAGATGAGCAGTACTTC. The variable domain in full, with the rest retrieved from reference TRBV15 and TRBJ2-7, is DAMVIQNPRYQVTQFGKPVTLSCSQTLNHNVMYWYQQKSSQAPKLLFHYYDKDFNNEADTPDNFQSRRPNTSFCFLDIRSPGLGDTAMYLCATSRDEDEQYFGPGTRLTVT.